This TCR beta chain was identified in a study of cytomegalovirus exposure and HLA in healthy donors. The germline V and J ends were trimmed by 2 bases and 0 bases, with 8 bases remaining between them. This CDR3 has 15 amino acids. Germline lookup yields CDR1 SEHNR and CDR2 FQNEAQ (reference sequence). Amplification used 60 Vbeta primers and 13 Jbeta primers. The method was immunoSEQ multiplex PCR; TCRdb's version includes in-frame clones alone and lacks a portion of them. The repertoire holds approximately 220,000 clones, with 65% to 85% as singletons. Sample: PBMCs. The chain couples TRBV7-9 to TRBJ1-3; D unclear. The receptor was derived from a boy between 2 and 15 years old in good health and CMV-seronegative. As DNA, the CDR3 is TGTGCCAGCAGCTTATCCCAGGTCTCTGGAAACACCATATATTTT. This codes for CASSLSQVSGNTIYF.